The clone carrying this T cell receptor beta chain occurred a few times. Participants came from some 23 US areas, aged roughly 18 to 95 years. Two consecutive negative NP/OP PCR tests, clearance, or resolved symptoms defined Cohort 3 recovery. This table comes from immunoSEQ multiplex PCR, and its TCRdb copy is limited to in-frame clones, with some not included. The profile covers 110,000 to 150,000 clones, with 80% to 90% appearing a single time and over 9% taken by the ten largest. Trimming removed 2 bases from V and 1 base from J, with 11 bases in between. The CDR3 is 15 residues long. Germline assignment: CDR1 KGHSH and CDR2 LQKENI. The record originates from a study of blood T cell repertoires in COVID-19. Study-wide context: The cDNA or gDNA used as material had been derived from T cells, B-cell-depleted T cells, or PBMCs.

V gene TRBV18 combines with J gene TRBJ1-1; D ambiguous. Sequencing was carried out using PBMCs or T cells enriched from blood (not recorded which). The source of this sequence is a man aged 55 to 70 who had recovered from COVID-19. In DNA form, the CDR3 reads TGTGCCAGCTCACCATTGAGAGACAAGAACACTGAAGCTTTCTTT. It translates to CASSPLRDKNTEAFF.